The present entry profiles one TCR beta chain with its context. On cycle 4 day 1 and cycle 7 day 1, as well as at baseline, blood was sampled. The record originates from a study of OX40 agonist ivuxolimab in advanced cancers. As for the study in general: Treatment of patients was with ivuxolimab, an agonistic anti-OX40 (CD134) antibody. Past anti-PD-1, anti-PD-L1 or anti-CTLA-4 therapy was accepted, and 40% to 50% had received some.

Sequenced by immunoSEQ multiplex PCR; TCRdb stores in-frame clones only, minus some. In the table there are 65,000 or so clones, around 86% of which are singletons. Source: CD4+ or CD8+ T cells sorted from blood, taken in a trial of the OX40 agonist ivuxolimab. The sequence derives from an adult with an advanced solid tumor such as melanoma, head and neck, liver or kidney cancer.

CDR3 region: CASSLFQEYHTF. CDR3 coding DNA: TGTGCCAGCAGCTTGTTTCAAGAATATCACACCTTC. The chain links TRBV5-6 to TRBJ1-2, with D hard to call. V lost 1 base and J lost 12, with 13 bases in between. This CDR3 has 12 amino acids. Germline V gene data show CDR1 as SGHDT and CDR2 as YYEEEE. Variable domain in full (rest from reference TRBV5-6 and TRBJ1-2): DAGVTQSPTHLIKTRGQQVTLRCSPKSGHDTVSWYQQALGQGPQFIFQYYEEEERQRGNFPDRFSGHQFPNYSSELNVNALLLGDSALYLCASSLFQEYHTFGSGTRLTVV.